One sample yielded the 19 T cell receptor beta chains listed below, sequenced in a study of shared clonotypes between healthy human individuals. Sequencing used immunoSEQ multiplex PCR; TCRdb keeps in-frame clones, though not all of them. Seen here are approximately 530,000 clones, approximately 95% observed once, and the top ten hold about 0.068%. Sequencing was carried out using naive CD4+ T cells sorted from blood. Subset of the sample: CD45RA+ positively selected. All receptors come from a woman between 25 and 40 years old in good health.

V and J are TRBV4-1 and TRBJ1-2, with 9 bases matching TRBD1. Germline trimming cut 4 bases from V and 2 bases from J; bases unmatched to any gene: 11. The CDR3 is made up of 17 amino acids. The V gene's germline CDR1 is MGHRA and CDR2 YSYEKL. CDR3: CASSPLLTGQGNYGYTF. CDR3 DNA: TGCGCCAGCAGCCCACTCCTCACCGGACAGGGGAACTATGGCTACACCTTC.

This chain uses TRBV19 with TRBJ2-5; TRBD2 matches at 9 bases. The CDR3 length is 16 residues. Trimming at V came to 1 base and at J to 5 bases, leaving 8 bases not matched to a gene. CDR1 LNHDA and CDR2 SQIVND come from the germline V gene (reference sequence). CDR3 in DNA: TGTGCCAGTAGTATAGCAGGCGGGAGGGCTGCGGAGACCCAGTACTTC. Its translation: CASSIAGGRAAETQYF.

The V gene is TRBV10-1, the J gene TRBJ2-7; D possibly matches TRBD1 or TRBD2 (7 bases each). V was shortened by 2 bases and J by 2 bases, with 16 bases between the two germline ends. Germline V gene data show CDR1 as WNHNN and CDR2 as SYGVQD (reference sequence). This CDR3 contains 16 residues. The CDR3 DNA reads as TGCGCCAGCAGTGAGGGGGGGGACAGTTACCCCTACGAGCAGTACTTC. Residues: CASSEGGDSYPYEQYF.

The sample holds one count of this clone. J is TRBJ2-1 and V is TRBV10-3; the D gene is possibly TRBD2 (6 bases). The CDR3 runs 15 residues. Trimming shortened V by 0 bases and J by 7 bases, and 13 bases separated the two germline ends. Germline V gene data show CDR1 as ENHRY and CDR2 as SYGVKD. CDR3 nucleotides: TGTGCCATCAGTGAGTCGGCGGGACGAGGTAATGAGCAGTTCTTC. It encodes CAISESAGRGNEQFF.

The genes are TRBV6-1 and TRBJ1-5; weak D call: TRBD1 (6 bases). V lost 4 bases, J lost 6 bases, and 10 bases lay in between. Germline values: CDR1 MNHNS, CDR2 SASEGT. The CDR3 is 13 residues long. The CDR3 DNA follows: TGTGCCAGCAGTGGACAGGAGGGTCAGCCCCAGCATTTT. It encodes CASSGQEGQPQHF.

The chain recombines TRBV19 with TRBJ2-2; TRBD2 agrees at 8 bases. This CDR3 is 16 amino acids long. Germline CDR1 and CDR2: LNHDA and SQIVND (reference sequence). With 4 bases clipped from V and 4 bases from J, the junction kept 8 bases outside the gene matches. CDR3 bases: TGTGCCAGTAGTAGACCGGGACTAGGTGGCACCGGGGAGCTGTTTTTT. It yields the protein CASSRPGLGGTGELFF.

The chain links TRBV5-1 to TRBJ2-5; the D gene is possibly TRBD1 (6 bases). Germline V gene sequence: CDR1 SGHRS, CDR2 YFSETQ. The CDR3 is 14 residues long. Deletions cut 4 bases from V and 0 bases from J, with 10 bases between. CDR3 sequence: CASSADRYQETQYF. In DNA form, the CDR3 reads TGCGCCAGCAGCGCAGACAGGTACCAAGAGACCCAGTACTTC.

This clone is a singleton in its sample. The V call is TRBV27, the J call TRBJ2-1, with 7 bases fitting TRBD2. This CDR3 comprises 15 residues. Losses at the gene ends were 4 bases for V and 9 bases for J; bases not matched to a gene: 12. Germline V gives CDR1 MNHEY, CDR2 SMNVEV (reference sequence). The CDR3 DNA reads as TGTGCCAGCAGTTCCTTCAACGGCAGGGAGGGTGAGCAGTTCTTC. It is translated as CASSSFNGREGEQFF.

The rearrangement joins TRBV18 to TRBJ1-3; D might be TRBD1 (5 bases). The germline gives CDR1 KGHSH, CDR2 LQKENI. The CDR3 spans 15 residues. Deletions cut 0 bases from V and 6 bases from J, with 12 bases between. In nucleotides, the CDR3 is TGTGCCAGCTCACCACCGACAGTTCTGGAAAACACCATATATTTT. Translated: CASSPPTVLENTIYF.

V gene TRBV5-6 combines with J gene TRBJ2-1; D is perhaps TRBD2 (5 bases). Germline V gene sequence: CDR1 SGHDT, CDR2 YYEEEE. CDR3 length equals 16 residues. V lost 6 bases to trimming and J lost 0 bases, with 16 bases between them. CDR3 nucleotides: TGTGCCAGCACCCCTCAACTAGGAAGCTCCTACAATGAGCAGTTCTTC. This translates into CASTPQLGSSYNEQFF.

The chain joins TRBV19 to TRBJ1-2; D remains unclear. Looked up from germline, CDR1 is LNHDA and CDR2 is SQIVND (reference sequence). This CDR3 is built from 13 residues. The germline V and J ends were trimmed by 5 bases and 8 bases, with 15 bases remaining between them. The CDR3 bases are TGTGCCAGTAGTCTCCTTTTTGAGGGCGGCTACACCTTC. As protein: CASSLLFEGGYTF.

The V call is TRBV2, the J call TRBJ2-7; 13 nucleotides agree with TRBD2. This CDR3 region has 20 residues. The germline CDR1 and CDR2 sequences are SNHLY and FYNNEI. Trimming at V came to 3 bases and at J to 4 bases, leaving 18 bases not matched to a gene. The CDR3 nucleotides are TGTGCCAGCAGTGAGGGCACCGCTCGGACTAGCGGGAGAAGGCCATACGAGCAGTACTTC. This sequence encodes CASSEGTARTSGRRPYEQYF.

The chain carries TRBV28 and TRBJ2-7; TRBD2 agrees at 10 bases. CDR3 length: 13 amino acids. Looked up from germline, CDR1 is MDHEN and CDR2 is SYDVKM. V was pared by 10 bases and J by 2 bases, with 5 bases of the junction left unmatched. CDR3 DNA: TGTGCCACCCGGACTAGCGGAACCTACGAGCAGTACTTC. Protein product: CATRTSGTYEQYF.

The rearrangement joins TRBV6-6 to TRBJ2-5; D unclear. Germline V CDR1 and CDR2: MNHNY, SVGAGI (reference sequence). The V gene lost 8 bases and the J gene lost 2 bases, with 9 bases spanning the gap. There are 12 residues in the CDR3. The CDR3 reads CASSRVQETQYF. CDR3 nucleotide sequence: TGTGCCAGCTCCCGGGTGCAAGAGACCCAGTACTTC.

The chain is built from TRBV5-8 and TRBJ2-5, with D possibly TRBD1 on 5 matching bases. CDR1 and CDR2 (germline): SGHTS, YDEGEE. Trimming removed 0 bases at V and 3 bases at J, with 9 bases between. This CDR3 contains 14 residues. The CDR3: CASSLVHRKETQYF. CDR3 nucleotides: TGTGCCAGCAGCTTGGTCCACAGGAAAGAGACCCAGTACTTC.

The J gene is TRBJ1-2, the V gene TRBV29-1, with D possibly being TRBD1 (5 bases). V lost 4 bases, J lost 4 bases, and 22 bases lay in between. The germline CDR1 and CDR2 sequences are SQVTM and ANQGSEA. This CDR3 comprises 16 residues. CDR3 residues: CSVGGPSPRDAYGYTF. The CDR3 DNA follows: TGCAGCGTTGGAGGTCCTTCCCCCAGGGATGCCTATGGCTACACCTTC. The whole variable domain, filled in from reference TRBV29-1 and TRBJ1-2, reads SAVISQKPSRDICQRGTSLTIQCQVDSQVTMMFWYRQQPGQSLTLIATANQGSEATYESGFVIDKFPISRPNLTFSTLTVSNMSPEDSSIYLCSVGGPSPRDAYGYTFGSGTRLTVV.

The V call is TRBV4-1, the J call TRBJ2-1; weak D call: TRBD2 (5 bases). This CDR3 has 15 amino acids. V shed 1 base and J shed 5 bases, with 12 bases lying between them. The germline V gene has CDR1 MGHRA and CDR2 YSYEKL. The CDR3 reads CASSQVGGLDNEQFF. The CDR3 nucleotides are TGCGCCAGCAGCCAAGTGGGCGGGCTTGACAATGAGCAGTTCTTC.

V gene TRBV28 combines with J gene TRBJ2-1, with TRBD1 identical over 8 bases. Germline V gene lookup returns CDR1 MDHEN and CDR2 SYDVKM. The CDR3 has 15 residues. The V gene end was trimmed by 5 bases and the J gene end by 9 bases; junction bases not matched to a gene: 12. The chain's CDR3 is CASSDPPAGTGEQFF. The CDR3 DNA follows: TGTGCCAGCAGTGACCCCCCGGCAGGGACAGGTGAGCAGTTCTTC.

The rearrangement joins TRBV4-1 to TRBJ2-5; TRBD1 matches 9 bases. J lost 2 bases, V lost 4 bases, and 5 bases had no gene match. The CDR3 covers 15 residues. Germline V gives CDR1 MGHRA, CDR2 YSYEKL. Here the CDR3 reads CASSRVQGAQETQYF. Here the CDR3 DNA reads TGCGCCAGCAGCCGAGTACAGGGGGCGCAAGAGACCCAGTACTTC.